The 12 T cell receptor beta chains presented below share a single source sample, sequenced in a study of T cells in Graves' hyperthyroidism and ophthalmopathy. RNA transcripts gave rise to amplified TCR beta CDR3 regions. Initially, a first-round RT-PCR of the TCR CDR3 employed the HTBI primer set. Via MiXCR, TCRdb re-called the multiplex PCR reads, giving one row per CDR3 protein. The table lists 550,000 to 700,000 distinct CDR3 sequences, around 45% of them singletons. Input material: peripheral blood or thyroid tissue (not recorded which). The receptor set was obtained from an adult woman with Graves' disease, either hyperthyroidism or ophthalmopathy (not recorded which).

The gene calls are TRBV10-3 and TRBJ2-2; possibly TRBD1 for D (6 bases). This CDR3 comprises 16 residues. The germline gives CDR1 ENHRY, CDR2 SYGVKD. V was shortened by 3 bases and J by 1 base, with 12 bases between the two germline ends. The CDR3 bases are TGTGCCATCAGTGAACAGGGCGACCTGAACACCGGGGAGCTGTTTTTT. Translating gives CAISEQGDLNTGELFF.

This clonotype was detected only a few times. One end of the junction varies from germline; a read error may be responsible. This chain links TRBV19 with TRBJ2-7; D unclear. CDR3 length equals 8 residues. CDR1 LNHDA and CDR2 SQIVND come from the germline V gene (reference sequence). The CDR3 reads CASKPTGF. The CDR3 nucleotides are TGTGCCAGTAAGCCGACGGGTTTC. Full variable domain (remainder filled in from reference TRBV19 and TRBJ2-7): DGGITQSPKYLFRKEGQNVTLSCEQNLNHDAMYWYRQDPGQGLRLIYYSQIVNDFQKGDIAEGYSVSREKKESFPLTVTSAQKNPTAFYLCASKPTGFGPGTRLTVT.

This clonotype came up many times. V usage is TRBV19 and J usage is TRBJ2-2; D is undetermined. The CDR3 extends over 14 amino acids. V lost 3 bases and J 6 bases, leaving 11 bases between the germline ends. Germline V gives CDR1 LNHDA, CDR2 SQIVND (reference sequence). CDR3 DNA: TGTGCCAGTAGTATCGCCTTGTATCCCGGGGAGCTGTTTTTT. Protein sequence: CASSIALYPGELFF.

CDR3 nucleotide sequence: TGTGCCAGCAGTCCAGGGACAGGGGATCATCAGCCCCAGCATTTT. Residues: CASSPGTGDHQPQHF. This chain links TRBV2 with TRBJ1-5, with TRBD1 matching over 10 bases. V was clipped by 5 bases and J by 5 bases; unmatched bases: 6. CDR3 size: 15 residues. The germline gives CDR1 SNHLY, CDR2 FYNNEI.

Many counts were recorded for this clonotype. DNA for the CDR3: TGTGCCAGCAGCTTGGACAGGGTGAACACCGGGGAGCTGTTTTTT. It codes for CASSLDRVNTGELFF. This chain links TRBV5-4 with TRBJ2-2; the D gene is possibly TRBD1 (6 bases). The germline V gene has CDR1 SGHNT and CDR2 YYREEE (reference sequence). This CDR3 has 15 amino acids. Trimming took 0 bases from V and 1 from J, leaving 7 bases between them.

This clonotype was detected a few times. This sequence joins TRBV25-1 and TRBJ2-5; TRBD2 aligns across 11 bases. V shed 4 bases, J shed 1 base, and the junction held 2 bases outside the gene matches. The CDR3 spans 15 residues. CDR1 and CDR2 from the germline V gene are MGHDK and SYGVNS. CDR3: CASSGLAGIQETQYF. CDR3 nucleotide sequence: TGTGCCAGCAGTGGACTAGCGGGGATCCAAGAGACCCAGTACTTC.

With regard to this clonotype: The junction does not match germline at one end; this may be a read error. The V gene is TRBV6-2 or TRBV6-3, the J gene TRBJ2-2, with a tentative D call TRBD2 (5 bases). CDR1 and CDR2 from the germline V gene are MNHEY and SVGEGT. The CDR3 spans 12 residues. This CDR3 is CASSLRSGEQFF. DNA of the CDR3: TGTGCCAGCAGTTTGAGATCTGGGGAGCAGTTTTTT.

V is TRBV10-3 and J is TRBJ1-1, with D perhaps TRBD1 (6 bases). This CDR3 is built from 14 residues. Germline CDR1 is ENHRY and CDR2 is SYGVKD. The V gene lost 10 bases and the J gene lost 6 bases, with 21 bases spanning the gap. Here the CDR3 reads CATADSPGGSEAFF. The CDR3 bases are TGTGCCACCGCTGATTCACCGGGGGGCTCTGAAGCTTTCTTT.

J is TRBJ2-1 and V is TRBV10-3, with TRBD2 matching over 7 bases. The CDR3 has 13 amino acids. In germline, CDR1 is ENHRY, CDR2 SYGVKD. Unmatched junction bases numbered 9, after V lost 10 bases and J lost 6 bases. The CDR3 region is CATERGRGNEQFF. Written as DNA, the CDR3 is TGTGCCACCGAGCGGGGTCGGGGCAATGAGCAGTTCTTC.

In regard to this clonotype: One junction end does not reproduce the germline sequence, and a read error may be involved. V is TRBV20-1 and J is TRBJ2-7, with 8 bases fitting TRBD2. CDR1 and CDR2 from the germline V gene are DFQATT and SNEGSKA (reference sequence). The CDR3 loop spans 13 amino acids. The CDR3 protein is CSAGIAGSSEQYF. As DNA, the CDR3 is TGCAGTGCTGGTATAGCGGGATCCTCCGAGCAGTACTTC.

The table lists this clonotype with many counts. The chain links TRBV27 to TRBJ1-5; 7 positions match TRBD1. J was trimmed by 1 base and V by 6 bases; bases with no gene match: 3. CDR1 is MNHEY, CDR2 SMNVEV, per germline (reference sequence). The CDR3 covers 14 residues. The CDR3 here is CASRLTGSNQPQHF. In DNA, the CDR3 is TGTGCCAGCAGGTTGACAGGGAGCAATCAGCCCCAGCATTTT.

On this clonotype: A read error may account for a junction end that differs from germline. CDR3 nucleotides: TGCAGCGCGCTCGGGACAGGGAGCTCTGAAAACACCATATATTTT. It yields the protein CSALGTGSSENTIYF. The J gene is TRBJ1-3, the V gene TRBV29-1; TRBD1 matches 9 bases. CDR1 and CDR2 (germline): SQVTM, ANQGSEA. There are 15 residues in the CDR3.